The source of this T cell receptor beta chain is a study of cytomegalovirus exposure and HLA in healthy donors. Study-wide background: Of around 410 genotyped donors, 81% grouped in the Caucasian-associated ancestry cluster.

Points from the study as a whole: Immune exposure was documented only through CMV serostatus. Later work showed greater clonal expansion in HLA-associated TCR beta chains than in equally common others.

The PCR ran on 60 Vbeta and 13 Jbeta primers. Profiled with immunoSEQ multiplex PCR; TCRdb holds only in-frame clones, not every one. The sample shows under 130,000 clones, about 80% of them seen only once. The study sampled nominally healthy donors, though unrecorded immune exposures were likely. Remarks on this clone: The antigen remains unidentified.

The V gene's germline CDR1 is SGHTA and CDR2 FQGTGA. The V gene lost 0 bases and the J gene lost 7 bases, with 14 bases spanning the gap. The CDR3 extends over 15 amino acids. This sequence originates from a man aged 50-60 years in good health and CMV-seropositive. This chain joins TRBV7-3 and TRBJ2-3; TRBD2 might be the D (6 bases). The sample was PBMCs. The CDR3 region is CASSLTGLAPYTQYF. CDR3 DNA sequence: TGTGCCAGCAGCTTAACGGGGCTAGCGCCCTATACGCAGTATTTT.